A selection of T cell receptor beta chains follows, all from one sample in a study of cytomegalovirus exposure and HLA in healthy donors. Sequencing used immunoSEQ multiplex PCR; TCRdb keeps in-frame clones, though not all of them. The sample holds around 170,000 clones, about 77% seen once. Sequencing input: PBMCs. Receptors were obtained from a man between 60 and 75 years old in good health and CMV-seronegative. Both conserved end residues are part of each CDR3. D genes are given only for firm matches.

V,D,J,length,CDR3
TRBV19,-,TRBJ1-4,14,CASSIQGPNEKLFF
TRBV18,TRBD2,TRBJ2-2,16,CASSLGLAGATGELFF
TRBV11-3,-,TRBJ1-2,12,CATRGDIYGYTF
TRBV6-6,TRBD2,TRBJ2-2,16,CASSYPRPGGTGELFF
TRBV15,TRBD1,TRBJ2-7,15,CATSMPGQGTYEQYF
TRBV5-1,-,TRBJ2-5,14,CASSLGGVQETQYF
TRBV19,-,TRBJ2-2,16,CASSPLPGQSTGELFF
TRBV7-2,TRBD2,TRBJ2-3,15,CASSLGIAGLDTQYF
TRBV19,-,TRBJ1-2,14,CASSRGGHDYGYTF
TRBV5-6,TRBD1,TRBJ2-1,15,CASSLVGQIYNEQFF